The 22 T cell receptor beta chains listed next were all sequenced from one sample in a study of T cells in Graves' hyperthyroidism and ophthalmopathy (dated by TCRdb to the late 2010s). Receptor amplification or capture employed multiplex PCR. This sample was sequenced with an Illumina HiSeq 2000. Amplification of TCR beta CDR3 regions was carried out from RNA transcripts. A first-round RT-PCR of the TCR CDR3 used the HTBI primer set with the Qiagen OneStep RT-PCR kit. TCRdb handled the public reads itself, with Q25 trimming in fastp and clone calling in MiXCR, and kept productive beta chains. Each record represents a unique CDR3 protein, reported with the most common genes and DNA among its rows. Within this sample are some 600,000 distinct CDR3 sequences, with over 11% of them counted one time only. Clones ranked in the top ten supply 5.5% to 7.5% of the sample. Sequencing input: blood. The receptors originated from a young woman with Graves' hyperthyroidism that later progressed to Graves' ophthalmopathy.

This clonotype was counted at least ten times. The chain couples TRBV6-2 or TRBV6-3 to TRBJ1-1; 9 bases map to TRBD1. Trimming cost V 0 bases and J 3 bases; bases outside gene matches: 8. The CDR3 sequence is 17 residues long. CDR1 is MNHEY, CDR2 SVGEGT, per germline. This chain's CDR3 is CASSYSEDRGVDTEAFF. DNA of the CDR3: TGTGCCAGCAGTTACTCTGAGGACAGGGGTGTCGACACTGAAGCTTTCTTT.

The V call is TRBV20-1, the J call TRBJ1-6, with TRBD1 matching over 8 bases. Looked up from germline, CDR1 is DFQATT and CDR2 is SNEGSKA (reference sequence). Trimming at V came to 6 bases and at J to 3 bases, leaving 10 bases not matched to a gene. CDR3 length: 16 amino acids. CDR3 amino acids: CSARINGQGYNSPLHF. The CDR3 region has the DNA TGCAGTGCGAGGATAAACGGACAGGGCTATAATTCACCCCTCCACTTT.

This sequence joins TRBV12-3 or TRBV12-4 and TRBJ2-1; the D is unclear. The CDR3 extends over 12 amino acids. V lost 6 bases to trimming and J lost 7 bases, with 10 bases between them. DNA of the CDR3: TGTGCCAGCAGCCGTCTAGGAAATGAGCAGTTCTTC. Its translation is CASSRLGNEQFF.

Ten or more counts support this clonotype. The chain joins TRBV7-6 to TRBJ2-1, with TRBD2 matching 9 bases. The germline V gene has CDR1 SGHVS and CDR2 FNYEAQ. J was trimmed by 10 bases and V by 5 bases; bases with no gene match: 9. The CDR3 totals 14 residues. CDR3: CASSPPGLAEEQFF. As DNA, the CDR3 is TGTGCCAGCAGCCCGCCGGGACTAGCTGAGGAGCAGTTCTTC. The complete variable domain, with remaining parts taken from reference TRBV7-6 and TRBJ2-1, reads GAGVSQSPRYKVTKRGQDVALRCDPISGHVSLYWYRQALGQGPEFLTYFNYEAQQDKSGLPNDRFSAERPEGSISTLTIQRTEQRDSAMYRCASSPPGLAEEQFFGPGTRLTVL.

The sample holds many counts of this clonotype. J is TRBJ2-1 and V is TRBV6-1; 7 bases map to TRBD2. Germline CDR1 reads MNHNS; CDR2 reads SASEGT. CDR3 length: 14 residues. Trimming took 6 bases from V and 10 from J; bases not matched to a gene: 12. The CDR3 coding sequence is TGTGCCAGCAGAAGGGAGGGAGGGCCTGAAGAGCAGTTCTTC. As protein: CASRREGGPEEQFF.

CDR3 protein: CASSPGVAQPQHF. CDR3 bases: TGTGCCAGCAGTCCAGGGGTTGCTCAGCCCCAGCATTTT. V usage is TRBV6-2 or TRBV6-3 and J usage is TRBJ1-5; tentative D call: TRBD1 (6 bases). CDR3 length: 13 amino acids. V lost 5 bases to trimming and J lost 6 bases, with 11 bases between them. Germline-derived CDR1 and CDR2 are MNHEY and SVGEGT.

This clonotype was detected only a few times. CDR3 nucleotides: TGTGCCAGCAGCGACCCCAGGGTAGTCACCGGGGAGCTGTTTTTT. It translates to CASSDPRVVTGELFF. The chain uses TRBV9 and TRBJ2-2, with D perhaps matching TRBD1 (5 bases). Germline V CDR1 and CDR2: SGDLS, YYNGEE. The CDR3 contains 15 residues. V lost 3 bases and J 4 bases, leaving 13 bases between the germline ends.

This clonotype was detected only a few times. Here the CDR3 DNA reads TGTGCCAGCAGCTTGCGGGGCAGCAGCAACGAGCAGTACTTC. Its translation: CASSLRGSSNEQYF. This chain links TRBV5-5 with TRBJ2-7, with D perhaps given as TRBD1 or TRBD2 (5 bases each). The germline V gene encodes CDR1 SGHKS and CDR2 YYEKEE (reference sequence). V lost 1 base, J lost 5 bases, and 13 bases lay in between. The CDR3 contains 14 residues.

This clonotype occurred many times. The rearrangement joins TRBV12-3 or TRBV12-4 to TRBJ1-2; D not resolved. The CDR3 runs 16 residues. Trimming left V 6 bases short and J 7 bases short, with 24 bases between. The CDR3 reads CASSPRFGEEGGGYTF. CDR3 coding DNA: TGTGCCAGCAGCCCTCGATTCGGGGAAGAGGGTGGTGGCTACACCTTC.

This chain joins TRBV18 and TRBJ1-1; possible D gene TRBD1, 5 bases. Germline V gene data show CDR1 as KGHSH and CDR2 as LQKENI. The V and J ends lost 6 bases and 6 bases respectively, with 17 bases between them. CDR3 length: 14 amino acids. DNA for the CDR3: TGTGCCAGCTCCGTGACAGAGGTAACGGCTGAAGCTTTCTTT. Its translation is CASSVTEVTAEAFF.

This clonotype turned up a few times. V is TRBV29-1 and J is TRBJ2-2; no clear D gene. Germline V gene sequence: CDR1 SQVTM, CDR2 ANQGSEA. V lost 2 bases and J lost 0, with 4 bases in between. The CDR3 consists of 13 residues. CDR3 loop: CSVEKTNTGELFF. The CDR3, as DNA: TGCAGCGTTGAAAAGACGAACACCGGGGAGCTGTTTTTT.

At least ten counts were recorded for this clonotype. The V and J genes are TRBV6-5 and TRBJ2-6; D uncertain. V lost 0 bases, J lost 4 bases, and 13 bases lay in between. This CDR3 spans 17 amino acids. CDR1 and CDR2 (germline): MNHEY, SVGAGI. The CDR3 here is CASSYSIQRAGANVLTF. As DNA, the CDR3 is TGTGCCAGCAGTTACTCGATACAAAGGGCCGGGGCCAACGTCCTGACTTTC.

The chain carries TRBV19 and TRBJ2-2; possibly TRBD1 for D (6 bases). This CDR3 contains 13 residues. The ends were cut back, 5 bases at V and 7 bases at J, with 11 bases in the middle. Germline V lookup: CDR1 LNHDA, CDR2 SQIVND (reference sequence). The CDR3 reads CASSLQGSGELFF. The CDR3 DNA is TGTGCCAGTAGTCTCCAGGGGAGCGGGGAGCTGTTTTTT.

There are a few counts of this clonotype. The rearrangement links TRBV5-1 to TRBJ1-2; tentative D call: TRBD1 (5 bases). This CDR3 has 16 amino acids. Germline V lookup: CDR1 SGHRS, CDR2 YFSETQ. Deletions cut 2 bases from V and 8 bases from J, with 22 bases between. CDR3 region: CASSLGERDRPVGYTF. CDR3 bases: TGCGCCAGCAGCTTAGGGGAGCGGGACCGCCCGGTCGGCTACACCTTC.

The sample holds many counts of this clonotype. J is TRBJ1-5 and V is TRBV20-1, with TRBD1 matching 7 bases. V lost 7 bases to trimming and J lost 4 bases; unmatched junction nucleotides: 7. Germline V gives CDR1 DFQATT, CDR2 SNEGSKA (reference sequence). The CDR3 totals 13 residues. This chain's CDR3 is CSVVGRGNQPQHF. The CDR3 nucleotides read TGCAGTGTCGTCGGCAGGGGGAATCAGCCCCAGCATTTT.

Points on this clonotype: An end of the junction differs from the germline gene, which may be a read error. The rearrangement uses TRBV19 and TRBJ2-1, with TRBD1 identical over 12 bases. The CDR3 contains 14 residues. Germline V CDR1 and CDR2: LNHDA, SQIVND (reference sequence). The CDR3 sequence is CASSTGTGGNGQFF. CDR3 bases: TGTGCCAGTAGTACCGGGACAGGGGGCAATGGGCAGTTCTTC.

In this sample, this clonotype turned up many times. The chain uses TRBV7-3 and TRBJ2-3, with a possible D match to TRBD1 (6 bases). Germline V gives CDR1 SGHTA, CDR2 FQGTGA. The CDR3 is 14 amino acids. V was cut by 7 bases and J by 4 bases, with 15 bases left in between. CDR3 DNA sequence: TGTGCCAGCACCTTGGGGACACACCCAGATACGCAGTATTTT. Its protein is CASTLGTHPDTQYF.

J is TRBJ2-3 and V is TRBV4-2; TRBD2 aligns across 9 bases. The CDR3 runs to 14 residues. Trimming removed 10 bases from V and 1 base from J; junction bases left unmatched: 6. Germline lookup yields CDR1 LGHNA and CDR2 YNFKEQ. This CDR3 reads CANSKREGTDTQYF. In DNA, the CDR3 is TGTGCCAACAGTAAGCGGGAGGGCACAGATACGCAGTATTTT.

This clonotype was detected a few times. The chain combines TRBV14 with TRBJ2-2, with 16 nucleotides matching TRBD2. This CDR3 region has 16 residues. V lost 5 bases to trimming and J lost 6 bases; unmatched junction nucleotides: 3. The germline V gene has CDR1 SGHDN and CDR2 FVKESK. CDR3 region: CASSGTSGRAAGELFF. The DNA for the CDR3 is TGTGCCAGCAGCGGGACTAGCGGGAGGGCCGCCGGGGAGCTGTTTTTT.

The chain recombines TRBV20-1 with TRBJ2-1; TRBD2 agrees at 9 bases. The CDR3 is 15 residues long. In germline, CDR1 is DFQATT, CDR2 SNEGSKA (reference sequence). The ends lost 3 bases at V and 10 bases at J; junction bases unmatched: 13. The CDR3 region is CSARGDSGSFLEQFF. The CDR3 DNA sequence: TGCAGTGCTAGGGGTGATAGCGGGAGTTTTTTAGAGCAGTTCTTC.

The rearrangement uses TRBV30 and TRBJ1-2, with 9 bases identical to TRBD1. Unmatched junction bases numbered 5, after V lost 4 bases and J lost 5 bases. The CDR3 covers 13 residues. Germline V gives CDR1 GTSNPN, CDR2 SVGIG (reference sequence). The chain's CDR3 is CAWTEGTGYGYTF. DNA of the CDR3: TGTGCCTGGACCGAGGGGACAGGGTATGGCTACACCTTC.

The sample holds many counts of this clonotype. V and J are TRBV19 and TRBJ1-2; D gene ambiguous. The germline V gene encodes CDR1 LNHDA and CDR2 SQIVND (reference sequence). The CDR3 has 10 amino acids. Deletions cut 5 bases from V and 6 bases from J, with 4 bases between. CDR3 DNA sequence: TGTGCCAGTAGTGCGAATGGCTACACCTTC. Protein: CASSANGYTF.